This record concerns one TCR beta chain sequence. This specimen belongs to a study of monozygotic twins with inflammatory bowel disease. Germline V lookup: CDR1 LGHNA, CDR2 YSLEER. The CDR3 runs 17 residues. TCRdb reprocessed the 5' RACE reads and keeps a single row for each CDR3 protein, giving no DNA. The sample's table shows approximately 330,000 distinct CDR3 sequences. This TCR was recovered from a human donor with ulcerative colitis or Crohn's disease, or a healthy co-twin of an affected twin (not recorded which). The sequencing sample was made of blood. The chain combines TRBV4-3 with TRBJ2-7; TCRdb designates TRBD1, a call that cannot be tested without DNA. Here the CDR3 reads CASSQDLVGQIPYEQYF.